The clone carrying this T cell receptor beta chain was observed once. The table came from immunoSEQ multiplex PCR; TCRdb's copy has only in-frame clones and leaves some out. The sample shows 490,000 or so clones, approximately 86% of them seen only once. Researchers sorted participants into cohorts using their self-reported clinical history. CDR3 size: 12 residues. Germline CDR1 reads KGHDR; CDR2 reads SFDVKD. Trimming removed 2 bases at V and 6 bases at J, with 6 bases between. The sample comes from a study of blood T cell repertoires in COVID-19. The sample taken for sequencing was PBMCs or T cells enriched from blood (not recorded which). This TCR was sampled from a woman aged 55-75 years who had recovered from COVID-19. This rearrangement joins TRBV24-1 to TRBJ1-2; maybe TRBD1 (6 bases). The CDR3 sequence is CATSDWGHGYTF. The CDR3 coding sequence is TGTGCCACCAGTGATTGGGGGCATGGCTACACCTTC.